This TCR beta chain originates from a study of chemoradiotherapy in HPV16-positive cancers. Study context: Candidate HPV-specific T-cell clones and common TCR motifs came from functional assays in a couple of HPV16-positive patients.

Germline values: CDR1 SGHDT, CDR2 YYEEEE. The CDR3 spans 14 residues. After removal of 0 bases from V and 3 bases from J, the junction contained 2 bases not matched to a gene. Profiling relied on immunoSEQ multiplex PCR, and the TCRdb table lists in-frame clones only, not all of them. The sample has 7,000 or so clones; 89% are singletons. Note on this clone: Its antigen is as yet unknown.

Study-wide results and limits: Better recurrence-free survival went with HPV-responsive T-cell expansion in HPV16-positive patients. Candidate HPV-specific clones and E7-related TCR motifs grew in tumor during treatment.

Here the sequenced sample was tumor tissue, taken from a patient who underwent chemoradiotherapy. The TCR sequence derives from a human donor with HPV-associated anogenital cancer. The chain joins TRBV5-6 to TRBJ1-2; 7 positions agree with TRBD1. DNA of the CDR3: TGTGCCAGCAGCTTGGGTCAGGGGGACTATGGCTACACCTTC. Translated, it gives CASSLGQGDYGYTF.